This record concerns one T cell receptor (beta chain) sequence. This entry is derived from a study of OX40 agonist ivuxolimab in advanced cancers. The CDR3 has 12 residues. V gave up 4 bases and J gave up 10 bases, with 11 bases separating them. From germline, CDR1 is SGHTA and CDR2 FQGNSA. Assay used: immunoSEQ multiplex PCR; TCRdb lists only in-frame clones, some missing. The sample lists around 74,000 clones; around 80% were seen once. The input for sequencing was CD4+ or CD8+ T cells sorted from blood, taken in a trial of the OX40 agonist ivuxolimab. The J gene is TRBJ2-1, the V gene TRBV7-2, with unresolved D. The source is an adult with an advanced solid tumor such as melanoma, head and neck, liver or kidney cancer. The CDR3 nucleotides read TGTGCCAGCAGCTCGAACAACGGCGAGCAGTTCTTC. It specifies CASSSNNGEQFF.